Sequencing of this T cell receptor (beta chain) was carried out in a study of blood T cells in healthy people across ages. Study-wide results and limits: CMV status of donors was unknown, possibly confounding expanded clonotype changes.

The CDR3 runs to 13 residues. Trimming took 5 bases from V and 6 from J, leaving 16 bases between them. Germline V gene sequence: CDR1 DFQATT, CDR2 SNEGSKA (reference sequence). A sample-barcoded 5' primer and a J-beta primer mix were used in a second PCR of roughly 6 to 11 cycles. There were at least 3 million CDR3-containing paired-end reads obtained from each sample. MiXCR was run by TCRdb on the 5' RACE reads, yielding one entry per CDR3 protein. Among over 950,000 distinct CDR3 sequences listed, about two fifths were seen once. Each sample provided at least 5 micrograms of extracted total RNA. As regards this clonotype: Antigen: not known.

The specimen was blood. The receptor was isolated from a man between 18 and 29 years old in good health. The genes are TRBV20-1 and TRBJ2-5; maybe TRBD2 (5 bases). As DNA, the CDR3 is TGCAGTGCTCCTTCCTCCCGGGGAAAGACCCAGTACTTC. Protein: CSAPSSRGKTQYF.